The following is a T cell receptor (beta chain) sequence with its context. The target antigen is unknown. The germline gives CDR1 MDHEN, CDR2 SYDVKM. This CDR3 is 15 amino acids long. V shed 8 bases and J 6 bases; nucleotides not matched to a gene: 16. These data originate in a study of beta chain features in type 1 diabetes. Regarding the study as a whole: Compared with healthy donors, patients appeared to share more similar naive, central memory and regulatory TCRB repertoires. Resolution of whether HLA type affects TCRB rearrangement was not achieved here. In every one of the four CD4+ subsets, TCRB CDR3s were moderately but significantly shorter in Type 1 diabetes patients. Although PCR might favor shorter templates, it would do so equally in patients and controls.

The study reverse transcribed the entire isolated RNA, so it sequenced expressed TCRB transcripts. Reads from naive, central memory and regulatory T cell samples averaged about 3.9 million. The protocol was immunoSEQ multiplex PCR, while the TCRdb copy is restricted to in-frame clones and leaves out a portion. The sample holds approximately 730,000 clones; about an eighth are singletons and the top ten take about 0.02%. Sequences were obtained from naive CD4+ T cells from blood. V and J are TRBV28 and TRBJ2-7; 7 bases fit TRBD1. The clonotype originates from a man between 18 and 35 years old with type 1 diabetes. The CDR3 DNA is TGTGCCAGCCTTCCCCCCGGGACAGCTGGGGCCGAGCAGTACTTC. As protein: CASLPPGTAGAEQYF.